The present TCR beta chain was sequenced within a study of T cells expressing NK-cell markers. Overall study: Each TCR beta repertoire originated in sorted T cells that were CD3+CD56+NKG2C+, CD3+CD56+NKG2C- or CD3+CD56-NKG2C+. Study findings and constraints: In five or six donors, dominant CD3+CD56+NKG2C+ clonotypes ranked among the top 10 CD8+ clonotypes.

The CDR3 sequence is 15 residues long. Germline CDR1 DFQATT, CDR2 SNEGSKA (reference sequence). With respect to this clonotype: Its antigen remains unidentified.

UMIs accompanied the 5'RACE template switching by which TCR beta cDNA was made. Using the 5' RACE reads, TCRdb records one entry per CDR3 protein without DNA. This table holds more than 400,000 distinct CDR3 sequences. The source of this sequence is a woman between 18 and 75 years old in good health. The sample was blood T cells: a sorted CD56 or NKG2C T cell subset, CD4+ or CD8+ T cells, or bulk PBMC T cells (not recorded which). The chain joins TRBV20-1 to TRBJ2-3; TCRdb proposes TRBD1, but this gene call is untestable without DNA. This chain's CDR3 is CSARDREKSTDTQYF.